This T cell receptor (beta chain) was captured in a study of breast tumors, draining lymph nodes, adjacent tissues. Looked up from germline, CDR1 is DFQATT and CDR2 is SNEGSKA (reference sequence). The CDR3 spans 15 residues. As to this clonotype: One junction end does not reproduce the germline sequence, and a read error may be involved.

TCRdb used MiXCR to reprocess the multiplex PCR reads, holding one entry per CDR3 protein. The sample yields 80,000 to 130,000 distinct CDR3 sequences, around 20% seen once. Samples came from axillary lymph nodes draining the breast cancer. The genes are TRBV20-1 and TRBJ2-1, with TRBD2 as a possible D gene (5 bases). Sequenced: axillary lymph node tissue. The TCR sequence derives from a female donor with breast cancer. Some clones in this sample may be carry-over from other donors' samples. In nucleotides, the CDR3 is TGCAGTGCTAGAGGGGGAGTCCCCTGCTACAACGAGCAGTTCTTC. It specifies CSARGGVPCYNEQFF.